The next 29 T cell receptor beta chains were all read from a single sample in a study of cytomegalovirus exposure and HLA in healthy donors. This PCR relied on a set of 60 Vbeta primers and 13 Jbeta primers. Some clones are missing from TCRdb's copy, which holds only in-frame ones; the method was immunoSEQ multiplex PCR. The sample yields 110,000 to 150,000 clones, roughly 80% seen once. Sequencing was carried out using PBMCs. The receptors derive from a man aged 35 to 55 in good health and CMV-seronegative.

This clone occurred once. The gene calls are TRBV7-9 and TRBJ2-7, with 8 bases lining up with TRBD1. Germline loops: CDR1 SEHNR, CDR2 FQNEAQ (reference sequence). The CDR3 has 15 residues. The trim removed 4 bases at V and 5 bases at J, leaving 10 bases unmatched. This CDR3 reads CASSSSPTGADEQYF. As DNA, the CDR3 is TGTGCCAGCAGCTCCAGCCCGACAGGGGCGGACGAGCAGTACTTC.

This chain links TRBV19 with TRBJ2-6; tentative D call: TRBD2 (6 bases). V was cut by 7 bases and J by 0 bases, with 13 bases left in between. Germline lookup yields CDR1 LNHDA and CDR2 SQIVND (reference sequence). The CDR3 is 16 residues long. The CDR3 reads CASKPRGYSGANVLTF. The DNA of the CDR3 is TGTGCCAGTAAACCCCGGGGGTACTCTGGGGCCAACGTCCTGACTTTC.

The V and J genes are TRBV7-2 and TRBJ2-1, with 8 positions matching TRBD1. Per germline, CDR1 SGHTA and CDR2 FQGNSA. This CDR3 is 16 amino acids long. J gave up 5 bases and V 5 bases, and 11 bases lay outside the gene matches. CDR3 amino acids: CASSPTTGTGHNEQFF. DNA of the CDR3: TGTGCCAGCAGCCCTACTACCGGGACAGGCCACAATGAGCAGTTCTTC.

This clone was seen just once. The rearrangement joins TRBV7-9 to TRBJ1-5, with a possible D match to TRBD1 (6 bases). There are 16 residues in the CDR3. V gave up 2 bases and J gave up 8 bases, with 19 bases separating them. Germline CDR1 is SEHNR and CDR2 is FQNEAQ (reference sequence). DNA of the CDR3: TGTGCCAGCAGCTTATGGACAGTCGGGATCGGTGAGCCCCAGCATTTT. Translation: CASSLWTVGIGEPQHF.

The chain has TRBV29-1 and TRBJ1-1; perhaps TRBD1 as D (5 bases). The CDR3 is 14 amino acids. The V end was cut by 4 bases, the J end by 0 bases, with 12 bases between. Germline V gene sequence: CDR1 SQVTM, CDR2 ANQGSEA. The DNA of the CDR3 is TGCAGCGTTGGATACACAGGATTGAACACTGAAGCTTTCTTT. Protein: CSVGYTGLNTEAFF.

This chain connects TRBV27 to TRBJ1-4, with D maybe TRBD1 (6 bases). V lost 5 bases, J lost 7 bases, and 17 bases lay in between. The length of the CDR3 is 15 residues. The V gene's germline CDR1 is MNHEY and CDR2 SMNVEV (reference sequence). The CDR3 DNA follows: TGTGCCAGCAGTCGCGTCCTGGGGGCGGGTGAAAAACTGTTTTTT. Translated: CASSRVLGAGEKLFF.

CDR3 sequence reads: CASSVHPSGNTGELFF. CDR3 nucleotides: TGTGCCAGCAGCGTCCACCCTAGCGGGAACACCGGGGAGCTGTTTTTT. V and J are TRBV9 and TRBJ2-2, with 7 bases identical to TRBD2. Germline V gene sequence: CDR1 SGDLS, CDR2 YYNGEE. With V trimmed by 2 bases and J by 1 base, 5 bases remained unmatched. The CDR3 totals 16 residues.

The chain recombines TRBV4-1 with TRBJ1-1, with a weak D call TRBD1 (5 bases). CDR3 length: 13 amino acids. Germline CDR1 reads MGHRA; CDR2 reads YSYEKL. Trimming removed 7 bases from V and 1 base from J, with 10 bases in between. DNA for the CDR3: TGCGCCAGCACCCGGGGGGGGAACACTGAAGCTTTCTTT. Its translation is CASTRGGNTEAFF.

The CDR3 DNA follows: TGTGCCACCAGCAGCGGGGGGGGGAGCTCCTATAATTCACCCCTCCACTTT. It yields the protein CATSSGGGSSYNSPLHF. The chain has TRBV15 and TRBJ1-6, with D possibly matching TRBD1 (5 bases). The CDR3 extends over 17 amino acids. V shed 3 bases and J shed 0 bases, with 12 bases lying between them. The V gene's germline CDR1 is LNHNV and CDR2 YYDKDF (reference sequence).

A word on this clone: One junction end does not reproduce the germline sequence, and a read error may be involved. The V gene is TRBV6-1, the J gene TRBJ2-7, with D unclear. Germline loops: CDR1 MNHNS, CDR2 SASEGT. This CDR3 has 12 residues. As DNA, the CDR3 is TGTGCCAGCAGTGAATTGGCCACACAGTTCGGATTC. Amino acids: CASSELATQFGF.

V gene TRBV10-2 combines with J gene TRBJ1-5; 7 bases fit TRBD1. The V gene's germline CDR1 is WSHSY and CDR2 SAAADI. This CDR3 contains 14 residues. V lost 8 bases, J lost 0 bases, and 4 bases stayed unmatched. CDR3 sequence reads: CASRTGYSNQPQHF. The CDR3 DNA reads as TGCGCCAGCCGGACAGGCTATAGCAATCAGCCCCAGCATTTT.

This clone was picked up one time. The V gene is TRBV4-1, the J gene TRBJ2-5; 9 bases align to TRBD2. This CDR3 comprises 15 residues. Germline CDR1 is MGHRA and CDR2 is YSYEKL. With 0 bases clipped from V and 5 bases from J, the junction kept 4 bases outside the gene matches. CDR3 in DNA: TGCGCCAGCAGCCAAGATGGGGCGGGGGGGGAGACCCAGTACTTC. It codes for CASSQDGAGGETQYF.

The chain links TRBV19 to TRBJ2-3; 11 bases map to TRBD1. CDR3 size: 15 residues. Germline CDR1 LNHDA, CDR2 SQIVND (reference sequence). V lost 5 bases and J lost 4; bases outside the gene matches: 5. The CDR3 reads CASSYGQGAADTQYF. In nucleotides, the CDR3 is TGTGCCAGTAGTTACGGACAGGGGGCTGCAGATACGCAGTATTTT.

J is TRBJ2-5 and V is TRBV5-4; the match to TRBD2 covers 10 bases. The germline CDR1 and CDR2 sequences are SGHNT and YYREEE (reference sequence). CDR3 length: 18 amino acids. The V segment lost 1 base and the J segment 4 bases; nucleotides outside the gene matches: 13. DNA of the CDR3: TGTGCCAGCAGCTTGTTCAATTCAGCGGGGGGGACGCGAGAGACCCAGTACTTC. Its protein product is CASSLFNSAGGTRETQYF.

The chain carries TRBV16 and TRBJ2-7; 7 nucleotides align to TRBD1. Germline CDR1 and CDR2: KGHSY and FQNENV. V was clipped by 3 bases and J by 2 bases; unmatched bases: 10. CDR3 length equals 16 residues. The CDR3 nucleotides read TGTGCCAGCAGCCACCTAACCGGGACAGCTACCTACGAGCAGTACTTC. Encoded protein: CASSHLTGTATYEQYF. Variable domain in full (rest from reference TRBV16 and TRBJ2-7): GEEVAQTPKHLVRGEGQKAKLYCAPIKGHSYVFWYQQVLKNEFKFLISFQNENVFDETGMPKERFSAKCLPNSPCSLEIQATKLEDSAVYFCASSHLTGTATYEQYFGPGTRLTVT.

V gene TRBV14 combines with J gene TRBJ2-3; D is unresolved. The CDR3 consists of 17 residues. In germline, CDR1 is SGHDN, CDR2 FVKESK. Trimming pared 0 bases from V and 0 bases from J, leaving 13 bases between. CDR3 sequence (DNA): TGTGCCAGCAGCCAAGATTCGTACGCGGTTAGCACAGATACGCAGTATTTT. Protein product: CASSQDSYAVSTDTQYF. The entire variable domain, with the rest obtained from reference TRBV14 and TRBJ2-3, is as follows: EAGVTQFPSHSVIEKGQTVTLRCDPISGHDNLYWYRRVMGKEIKFLLHFVKESKQDESGMPNNRFLAERTGGTYSTLKVQPAELEDSGVYFCASSQDSYAVSTDTQYFGPGTRLTVL.

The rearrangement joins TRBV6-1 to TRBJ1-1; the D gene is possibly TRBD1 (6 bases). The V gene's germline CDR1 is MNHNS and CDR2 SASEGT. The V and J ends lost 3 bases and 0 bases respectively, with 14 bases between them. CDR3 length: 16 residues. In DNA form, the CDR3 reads TGTGCCAGCAGTGACCGTGGACAGTTTTTGAACACTGAAGCTTTCTTT. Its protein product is CASSDRGQFLNTEAFF.

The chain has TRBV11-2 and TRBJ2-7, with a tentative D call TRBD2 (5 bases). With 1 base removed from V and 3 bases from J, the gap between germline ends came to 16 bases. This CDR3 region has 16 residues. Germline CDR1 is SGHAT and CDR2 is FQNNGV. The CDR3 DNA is TGTGCCAGCAGCTTAGCTACGGGGTCCCGAGGCTACGAGCAGTACTTC. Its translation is CASSLATGSRGYEQYF.

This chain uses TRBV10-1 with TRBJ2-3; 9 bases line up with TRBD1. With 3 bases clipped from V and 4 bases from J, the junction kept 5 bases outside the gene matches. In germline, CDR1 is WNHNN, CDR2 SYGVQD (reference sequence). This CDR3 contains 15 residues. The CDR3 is CASSENRGLADTQYF. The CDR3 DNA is TGCGCCAGCAGTGAAAACAGGGGGCTCGCAGATACGCAGTATTTT.

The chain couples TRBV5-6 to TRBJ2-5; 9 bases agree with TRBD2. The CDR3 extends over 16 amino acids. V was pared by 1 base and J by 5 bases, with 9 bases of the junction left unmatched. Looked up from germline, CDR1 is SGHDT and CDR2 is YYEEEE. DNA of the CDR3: TGTGCCAGCAGCTTGACTGCGGGGGGGCCCAGGGAGACCCAGTACTTC. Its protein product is CASSLTAGGPRETQYF.

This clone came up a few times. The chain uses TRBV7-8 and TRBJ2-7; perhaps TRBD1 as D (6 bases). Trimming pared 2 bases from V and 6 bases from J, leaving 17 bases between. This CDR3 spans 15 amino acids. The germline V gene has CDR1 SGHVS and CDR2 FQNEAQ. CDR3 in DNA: TGTGCCAGCAGCTTACAACGGGACACCCGGCCCGAGCAGTACTTC. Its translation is CASSLQRDTRPEQYF.

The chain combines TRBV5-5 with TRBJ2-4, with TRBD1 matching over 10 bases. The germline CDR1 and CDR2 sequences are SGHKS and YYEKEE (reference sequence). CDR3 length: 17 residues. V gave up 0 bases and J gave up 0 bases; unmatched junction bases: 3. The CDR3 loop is CASSLGDRGRAKNIQYF. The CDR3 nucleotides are TGTGCCAGCAGCTTGGGCGACAGGGGGCGAGCCAAAAACATTCAGTACTTC.

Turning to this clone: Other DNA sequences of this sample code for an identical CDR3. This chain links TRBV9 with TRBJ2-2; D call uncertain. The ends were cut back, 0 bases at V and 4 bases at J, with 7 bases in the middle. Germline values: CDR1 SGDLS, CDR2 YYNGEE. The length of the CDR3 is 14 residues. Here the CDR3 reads CASSVAGSTGELFF. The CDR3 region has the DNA TGTGCCAGCAGCGTAGCGGGTAGCACCGGGGAGCTGTTTTTT.

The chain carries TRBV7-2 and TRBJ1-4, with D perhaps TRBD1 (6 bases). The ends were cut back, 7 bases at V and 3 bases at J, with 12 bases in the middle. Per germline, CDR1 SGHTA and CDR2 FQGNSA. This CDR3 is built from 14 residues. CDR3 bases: TGTGCCAGCATGAGGGCAGGGGCTAATGAAAAACTGTTTTTT. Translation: CASMRAGANEKLFF.

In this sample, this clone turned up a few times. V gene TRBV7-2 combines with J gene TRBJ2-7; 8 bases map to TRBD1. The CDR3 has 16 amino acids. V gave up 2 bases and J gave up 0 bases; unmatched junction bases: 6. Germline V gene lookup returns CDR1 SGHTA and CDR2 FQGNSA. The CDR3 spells CASSLTGQVFSYEQYF. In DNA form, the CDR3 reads TGTGCCAGCAGCTTAACGGGACAGGTGTTCTCCTACGAGCAGTACTTC.

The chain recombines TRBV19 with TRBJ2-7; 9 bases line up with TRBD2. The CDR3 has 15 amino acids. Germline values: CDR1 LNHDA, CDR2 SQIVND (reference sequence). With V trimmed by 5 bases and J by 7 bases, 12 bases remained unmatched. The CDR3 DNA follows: TGTGCCAGTAGTCCAGATGGGCGGGGGGGCCGTGAGCAGTACTTC. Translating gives CASSPDGRGGREQYF.

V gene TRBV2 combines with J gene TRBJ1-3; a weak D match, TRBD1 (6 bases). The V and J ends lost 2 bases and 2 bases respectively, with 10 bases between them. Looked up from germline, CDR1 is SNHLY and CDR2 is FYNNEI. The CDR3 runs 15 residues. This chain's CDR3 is CASSEFGTTGNTIYF. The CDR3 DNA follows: TGTGCCAGCAGTGAATTCGGGACAACTGGAAACACCATATATTTT.

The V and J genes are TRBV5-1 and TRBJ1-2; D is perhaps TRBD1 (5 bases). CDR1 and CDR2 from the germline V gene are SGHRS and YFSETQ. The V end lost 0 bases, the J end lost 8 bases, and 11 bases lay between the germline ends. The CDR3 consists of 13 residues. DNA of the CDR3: TGCGCCAGCAGCTTGGGCAGGGTCGACGGCTACACCTTC. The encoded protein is CASSLGRVDGYTF.

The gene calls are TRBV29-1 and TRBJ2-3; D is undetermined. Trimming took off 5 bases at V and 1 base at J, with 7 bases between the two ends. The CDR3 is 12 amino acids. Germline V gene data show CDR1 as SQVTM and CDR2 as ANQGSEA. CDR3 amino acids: CSVLTRTDTQYF. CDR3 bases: TGCAGCGTTTTGACTCGCACAGATACGCAGTATTTT.